These 4 T cell receptor beta chains originate from one sample sequenced in a study of shared clonotypes between healthy human individuals. The data were produced by immunoSEQ multiplex PCR, yet TCRdb's version contains in-frame clones alone and is incomplete. The sample comprises hundreds of thousands of clones, around three quarters of which are singletons, and approximately 12% rests with the top ten. The sample was PBMCs. These receptors originate from a woman aged 40 to 50 in good health. Some clones in this sample may be carry-over from other donors' samples.

The chain employs TRBV29-1 and TRBJ2-2; D may be TRBD1 (5 bases). V was pared by 2 bases and J by 6 bases, with 13 bases between. The length of the CDR3 is 14 residues. CDR1 and CDR2 from the germline V gene are SQVTM and ANQGSEA. The CDR3 DNA follows: TGCAGCGTTGAATTGACTGGGGCTGCCGGGGAGCTGTTTTTT. Amino acids: CSVELTGAAGELFF.

This chain links TRBV25-1 with TRBJ1-1; D is perhaps TRBD1 (5 bases). The CDR3 covers 14 residues. Germline V gives CDR1 MGHDK, CDR2 SYGVNS. The V and J ends lost 6 bases and 5 bases respectively, with 16 bases between them. The CDR3 DNA is TGTGCCAGCAGCTATGGGCAGGGATTAACTGAAGCTTTCTTT. Protein: CASSYGQGLTEAFF.

The genes are TRBV6-6 and TRBJ1-1, with D unresolved. The germline V gene encodes CDR1 MNHNY and CDR2 SVGAGI (reference sequence). The CDR3 extends over 13 amino acids. V dropped 6 bases and J dropped 6 bases, with 14 bases sitting between them. As DNA, the CDR3 is TGTGCCAGCAGCCCCGGGCAGAGGGCTGAAGCTTTCTTT. It encodes CASSPGQRAEAFF.

This chain uses TRBV7-8 with TRBJ1-3; a weak D match, TRBD1 (6 bases). The CDR3 is 14 residues long. The germline V gene has CDR1 SGHVS and CDR2 FQNEAQ. The ends were cut back, 5 bases at V and 4 bases at J, with 12 bases in the middle. As DNA, the CDR3 is TGTGCCAGCAGCCCACAGGGTATGGGAAACACCATATATTTT. Encoded protein: CASSPQGMGNTIYF.